This record covers a single T cell receptor (beta chain). This record comes from a study of T cell changes during pregnancy in multiple sclerosis. V dropped 1 base and J dropped 1 base, with 13 bases sitting between them. This CDR3 has 16 residues. Germline V CDR1 and CDR2: MNHNS, SASEGT. Generated by immunoSEQ multiplex PCR, the TCRdb table keeps only in-frame clones and is missing some. The data contain 40,000 to 45,000 clones, approximately 92% of them singletons. The receptor comes from a female donor with multiple sclerosis, enrolled in a pregnancy study. This chain uses TRBV6-1 with TRBJ1-1; D is ambiguous. Source: CD4+ T cells from peripheral blood mononuclear cells, taken in the first trimester of pregnancy. The CDR3 sequence: CASSEVLGRANTEAFF. The CDR3 coding sequence is TGTGCCAGCAGTGAAGTCCTGGGGAGGGCGAACACTGAAGCTTTCTTT.